This TCR beta chain derives from a study of response to subunit inactivated influenza vaccine. TCRdb analysed the RT-PCR reads with MiXCR anew, one entry per CDR3 protein. The profile shows roughly 500,000 distinct CDR3 sequences, roughly a quarter of them singletons. V was cut by 0 bases and J by 9 bases, with 12 bases left in between. The germline CDR1 and CDR2 sequences are LNHNV and YYDKDF (reference sequence). The CDR3 extends over 14 amino acids. This clonotype appeared a few times. These same records also appear under a second study, on T cells expressing NK-cell markers. That work contributes: The authors made TCR beta cDNA libraries by 5'RACE template switching. This switching added a universal primer site and UMIs. Seven of the eight sequenced donors were classified as HCMV-seropositive, and one was classified as seronegative. The share of CD8+ T cells held by dominant NKG2C+ clonotypes was about 1.0-7.5% in several donors. There were a handful of donors in whom these clonotypes also led the CD3+CD56-NKG2C+ fraction. Clarity on HCMV specificity was lacking for the expanded NKG2C+ T cell clones.

Here the sequenced sample was CD4+ T cells sorted from PBMCs, taken approximately 12 days after vaccination. The rearrangement uses TRBV15 and TRBJ2-1, with unresolved D. The clonotype comes from a middle-aged man who received an inactivated influenza vaccine. The CDR3 DNA sequence: TGTGCCACCAGCAGAGATCTGGATCGACTTGAGCAGTTCTTC. Translating it yields CATSRDLDRLEQFF.